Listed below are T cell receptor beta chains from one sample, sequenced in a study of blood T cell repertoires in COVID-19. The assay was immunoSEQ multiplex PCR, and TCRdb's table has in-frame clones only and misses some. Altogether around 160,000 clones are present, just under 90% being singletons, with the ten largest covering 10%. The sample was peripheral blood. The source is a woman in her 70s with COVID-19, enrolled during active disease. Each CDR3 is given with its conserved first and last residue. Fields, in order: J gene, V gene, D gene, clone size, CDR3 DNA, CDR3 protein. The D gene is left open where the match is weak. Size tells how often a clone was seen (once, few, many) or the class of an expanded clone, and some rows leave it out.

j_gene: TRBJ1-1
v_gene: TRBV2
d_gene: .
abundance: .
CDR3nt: TGTGCCAGCAGATTAACAACAGGGAACACTGAAGCTTTCTTT
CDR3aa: CASRLTTGNTEAFF

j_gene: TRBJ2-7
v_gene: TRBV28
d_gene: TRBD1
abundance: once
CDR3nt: TGTGCCAGCAGTTTAGGAGACAGGGCGATACACGAGCAGTACTTC
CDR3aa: CASSLGDRAIHEQYF

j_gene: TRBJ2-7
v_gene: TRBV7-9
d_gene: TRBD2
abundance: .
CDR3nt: TGTGCCAGCAGCCCAGGCGGGAGACTCTACGAGCAGTACTTC
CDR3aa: CASSPGGRLYEQYF

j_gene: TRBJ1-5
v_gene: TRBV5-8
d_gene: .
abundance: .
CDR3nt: TGTGCCAGCAGCTCGACGCGTGTGGGCTCTTGGAATCAGCCCCAGCATTTT
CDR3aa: CASSSTRVGSWNQPQHF

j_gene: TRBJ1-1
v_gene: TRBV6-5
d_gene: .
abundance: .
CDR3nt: TGTGCCAGCAGTACCGGTTGGACTGAAGCTTTCTTT
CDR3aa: CASSTGWTEAFF

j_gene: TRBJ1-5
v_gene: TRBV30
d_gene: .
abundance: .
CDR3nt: TGTGCCTGGAGTGCGATCCCACAGGGGCCCCAGCATTTT
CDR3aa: CAWSAIPQGPQHF

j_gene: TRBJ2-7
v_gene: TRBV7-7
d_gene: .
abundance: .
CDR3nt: TGTGCCAGCAGCTTATCCCCTTTCTACTACGAGCAGTACTTC
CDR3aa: CASSLSPFYYEQYF

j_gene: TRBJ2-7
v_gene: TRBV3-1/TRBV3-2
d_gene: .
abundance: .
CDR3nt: TGTGCCAGCAGCCAAGAAATCCCGTCGGGGGGCCGCCACGAGCAGTACTTC
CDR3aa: CASSQEIPSGGRHEQYF

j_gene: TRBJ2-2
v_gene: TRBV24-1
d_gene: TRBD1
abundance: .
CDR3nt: TGTGCCACCACAGGGGGCTACACCGGGGAGCTGTTTTTT
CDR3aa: CATTGGYTGELFF

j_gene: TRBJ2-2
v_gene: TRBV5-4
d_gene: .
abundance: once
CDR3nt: TGTGCCAGCAGCTTAGACGACTCCGCATCCACCGGGGAGCTGTTTTTT
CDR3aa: CASSLDDSASTGELFF

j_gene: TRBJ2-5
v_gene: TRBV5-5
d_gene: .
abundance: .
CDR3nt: TGTGCCAGCAGCTTGGTCTCCTCCCCGGAGACCCAGTACTTC
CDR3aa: CASSLVSSPETQYF

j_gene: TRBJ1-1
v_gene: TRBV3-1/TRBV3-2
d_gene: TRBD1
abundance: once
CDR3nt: TGTGCCAGCAGCGGTACAGGGGGCGGCACTGAAGCTTTCTTT
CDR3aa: CASSGTGGGTEAFF

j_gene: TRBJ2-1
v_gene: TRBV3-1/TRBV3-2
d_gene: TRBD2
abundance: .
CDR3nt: TGTGCCAGCAGCCAAGGACGGGGGGGCGGCAATGAGCAGTTCTTC
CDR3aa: CASSQGRGGGNEQFF

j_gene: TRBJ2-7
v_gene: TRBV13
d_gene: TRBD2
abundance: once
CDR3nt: TGTGCCAGCAGCCTGACTAGCGGGGGGGCTTACGAGCAGTACTTC
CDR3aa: CASSLTSGGAYEQYF

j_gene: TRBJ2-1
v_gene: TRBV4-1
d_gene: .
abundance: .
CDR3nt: TGCGCCAGCAGCCTTCGCGGGACAGACGGTTCCAATGAGCAGTTCTTC
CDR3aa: CASSLRGTDGSNEQFF

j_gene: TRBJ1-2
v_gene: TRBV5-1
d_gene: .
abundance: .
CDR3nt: TGCGCCAGCAGCTTGGCCCGACAGGCGCACTCTAACTATGGCTACACCTTC
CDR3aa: CASSLARQAHSNYGYTF

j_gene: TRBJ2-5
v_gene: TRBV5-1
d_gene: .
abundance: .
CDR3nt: TGCGCCAGCAGCTTGAGGGGGGGCCGGAGGGAGACCCAGTACTTC
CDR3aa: CASSLRGGRRETQYF